What follows describes a single TCR beta chain. The target of this receptor is not known. The sample holds no much larger clone one base away, and base qualities are not on file. The entry originates in a study of cytomegalovirus exposure and HLA in healthy donors (dated by TCRdb to 2017 to 2019). As for the study more broadly: In an earlier analysis of 587 of the donors, 250 to 300 Gb of sequence data and just under 120 million unique TCR beta sequences from 150 million to 200 million T cells were reported. Around 330 gigabases of sequencing data and 70 million to 95 million unique TCR sequences made up an early release that covered under 750 HLA-typed donors. Of the approximately 400 genotyped donors, approximately 80% fell in the genetic ancestry cluster associated with self-reported Caucasian donors. The study was designed to test whether signatures of past pathogen exposure could be identified by cataloging public T cell receptors. Using immunosequencing, the study profiled T cell repertoires from around 680 subjects and related those repertoires to cytomegalovirus serostatus. Besides the first cohort of more than 650 subjects, a separate validation cohort made up of 90 to 150 different subjects was used. To predict cytomegalovirus infection status, the study brought together high-throughput TCR immunosequencing, statistical association of individual TCRs with disease status, and machine learning. To study patterns of TCR occurrence, a later analysis re-analyzed previously published TCR beta repertoires from several hundred donors and added high-resolution HLA genotyping. Rather than using new phenotypic data, the later analysis identified candidate immune exposures from TCR beta sequences and from how often those sequences occurred across donors. An earlier analysis of several hundred of the donors applied high-throughput TCR beta sequencing to assess whether each TCR beta V gene segment acted as functional or pseudogenic. Donor age, sex, ethnicity and CMV serostatus were collected together with the repertoire data. A later genetic analysis took genome-wide SNP genotypes for about 60% of the roughly 670 donors and used that subset as a discovery cohort. All discovery cohort repertoires had been generated on a single sequencing platform. HLA typing included class I and class II loci at four-digit resolution. The number of donors typed differed by locus, with about 629-630 for A, B, C, DRB1 and DQB1, 522 for DQA1, some 570 for DPA1, and around 460 for DPB1. Because of strong linkage in the cohort, roughly five DR-DQ haplotypes were treated as single units for association and clustering. On average, roughly 250,000 unique TCR beta nucleotide sequences were sequenced per donor among 398 genotyped donors of the cohort, with about 17% of those sequences being non-productive.

The library was prepared using the immunoSEQ multiplex PCR assay. A mixture of 60 forward primers for TCR Vbeta segments and 13 reverse primers for TCR Jbeta segments was used in the multiplex PCR. Amplification of the CDR3 region of rearranged TCR beta genes was performed with a multiplex PCR assay on genomic DNA. On the Illumina HiSeq System, the amplified TCR beta libraries were sequenced as 87-base-pair reads. For the original study's pipeline: Across the 670 or so repertoires, a later analysis counted approximately 75 million unique TCR beta chains, 8.5 million to 12 million of which were shared by at least two donors. Raw reads were error-corrected and collapsed into unique sequences with a nearest-neighbor algorithm that merged closely related sequences to remove PCR and sequencing errors. Alignment of CDR3 sequences to IMGT reference sequences was used to assign V, D and J gene segments. For a sequence to be retained, a match of at least six nucleotides to both a V gene segment and a J gene segment was required. A rearrangement counted as productive if the CDR3 had no stop codons and remained in frame with V and J, and every other rearrangement counted as non-productive. CDR3 was defined according to IMGT convention as the region running from the second conserved V-encoded cysteine to the conserved J-encoded phenylalanine. The earlier analysis of about 560 of the donors excluded any sequence lacking an unambiguous match to a single V gene segment. An earlier analysis of a few hundred of the donors called V segments functional above 56.7% productive rearrangements and segregating when the between-donor standard deviation exceeded 5%. A statistical classification framework was developed to diagnose cytomegalovirus status using the catalog of TCR beta chain sequences. V and J gene assignment, in a later analysis, came from comparing TCR nucleotide sequences with IMGT/GENE-DB human TR gene sequences. The TCRdist pipeline was used in a later analysis to assign CDR3 sequences and most-parsimonious VDJ recombination scenarios. In a later analysis, each TCR beta chain was defined by its CDR3 amino acid sequence together with its V-gene family, and reads without a unique V-gene family were excluded. As a way to deal with suspected cross-contamination and a sequencing artifact, a later analysis dropped approximately 570 nucleotide sequences that were highly shared and had low generation probability. In a later analysis, a clonal expansion index for each public chain was calculated from normalized within-repertoire ranks of inferred template counts. In a later analysis, generation probabilities were computed with a VDJ recombination model fitted to out-of-frame rearrangements, and the resulting probabilities were checked against IGoR. Hypergeometric tests were used in a later analysis to score TCR-TCR, TCR-HLA and TCR-CMV co-occurrence, with a repertoire-size bias correction applied to the TCR pairs. A later analysis estimated false discovery rates by permuting HLA or CMV assignments 20 times. In a later analysis, co-occurring TCRs were grouped using DBSCAN, and TCRdist sequence similarity was added for clustering within HLA-allele-positive subsets. Co-occurrence clustering excluded repertoires with fewer than 30,000 or more than 120,000 public chains, plus five with anomalous nucleotide sharing. TCRdb holds this immuneACCESS table with in-frame rearrangements only. Some clones are missing; in checked studies, unresolved V genes explain under half, and the rest has no known cause. V and J calls and clone size are given by that table; D and trimming were obtained from the DNA. A total of about 150,000 clones appear in this sample, approximately 72% of them only once. The top ten clonotypes cover about 1.3% of the sample.

Relative to germline, V is 8 bases shorter and J is 5 bases shorter, with 13 bases between their ends. Based on the germline V gene, the CDR1 and CDR2 sequences are SQVTM and ANQGSEA. There are 12 amino acids in the CDR3, from cysteine to phenylalanine inclusive. Only the CDR3 portion is preserved as DNA: 36 bases, with reading frame beginning at the first base. In total, just over 650 healthy bone marrow donors made up the cohort. At the time of sampling, every cohort member was nominally healthy, though immune exposures that went unrecorded were likely present. The donor was CMV seronegative and was included in the group of a few hundred seronegative cohort members. A peripheral blood sample was provided by each donor, and peripheral blood mononuclear cells were used for TCR beta sequencing. The Qiagen DNeasy Blood Extraction Kit was used to extract genomic DNA from the blood cell samples. What the work shows at the level of the full study, not this receptor alone: Assigning TCR associations to individual alleles was difficult when HLA alleles, especially DR and DQ, strongly co-occurred. In an earlier analysis of approximately 600 of the donors, most TCR beta V segments were observed in productive rearrangements about 87% or about 30% of the time, broadly matching IMGT annotations. In a later genetic analysis, fewer N-insertions in productive TCRs were reported among donors in an Asian-associated ancestry cluster than the roughly 700-donor mean. The sequencing pipeline was judged likely to have produced a cluster of highly shared sequence variants as a technical artifact. The only immune exposure information available for the cohort was CMV serostatus. The classifier was reported to diagnose cytomegalovirus status with high specificity and sensitivity in both the original cohort and the validation cohort. Roughly uniform sequencing depth across donors was assumed in presence/absence analyses, although this assumption may not hold. The authors suggested that the approach could potentially be generalized to other disease states and immunological phenotypes. A further reported finding was that TCR beta sequences accurately predicted the HLA-A and HLA-B alleles for most subjects in the first cohort. V-gene and J-gene trimming of TCR beta chains was associated with a missense DCLRE1C variant in a later genetic analysis, and the association was replicated in an independent cohort. Across donors, most TCR sequences were observed very rarely, whereas some public TCRs were present in many individuals. Several of the top co-occurrence clusters appeared to be linked to parvovirus B19, influenza, CMV and Epstein-Barr virus, according to a later analysis. Because HLA typing was unavailable for some donors at each locus, only the typed subset was used in association tests. Specific HLA alleles were associated with 15,000 to 20,000 TCR beta sequences at a false discovery rate of 0.05 in a later analysis. The study listed 150 to 200 TCR beta chains as associated with cytomegalovirus. In a later analysis, the rate of TCR association differed among HLA loci, with DRB1 alleles having the most associated TCRs and HLA-C alleles having the fewest. In a later analysis, HLA-associated TCR beta chains were found to be more clonally expanded and to have lower generation probabilities than equally common non-associated chains. Because the 87-base-pair reads could not distinguish some IMGT-functional V segments, including TRBV6-2 and TRBV6-3, those segments were excluded. A few of the identified cytomegalovirus-associated TCR beta chains were confirmed in vitro to be specific for cytomegalovirus antigens. This cohort had only TCR beta chains sequenced, and the lack of alpha or paired-chain data limited which features could be detected. Because counts were too low, about 18 rarely observed V segments, including chromosome 9 orphons, were excluded from the earlier analysis of 587 of the donors. A later analysis found that most CMV-associated TCR beta chains appeared HLA-restricted, with HLA associations seemingly driven largely by CMV exposure. Correlated functional status among segregating V segments might reflect linkage disequilibrium, but an unknown experimental factor could not be ruled out.

The clonotype was recovered from a man between 18 and 35 years old in good health and CMV-seronegative. The sequencing sample was made of PBMCs. Here the chain combines TRBV29-1 and TRBJ1-5; matching of 6 bases hints at TRBD1 as the D gene. The nucleotide sequence is given as TGCAGCTTCGCGACAGGCGATCAGCCCCAGCATTTT. Translation gives CSFATGDQPQHF.